The T cell receptor (beta chain) under discussion was sequenced for a study of PD-1 blockade in classical Hodgkin lymphoma. V trimming: 6 bases; J trimming: 2 bases; junction bases outside the gene matches: 7. The CDR3 sequence is 16 residues long. Germline values: CDR1 SNHLY, CDR2 FYNNEI. Profiled with immunoSEQ multiplex PCR; TCRdb holds only in-frame clones, not every one. The repertoire holds roughly 97,000 clones, roughly 88% seen once, with 9% to 15% in the top ten. Study results and caveats: Repertoire difference causes, possibly disease activity or prior therapy, remain undefined. Relative to healthy donors, newly diagnosed patients reportedly had lower baseline TCR diversity, which was reported as lower still in relapsed/refractory patients.

Every patient was affected by relapse after autologous stem cell transplantation, while exposure to brentuximab vedotin was not uniform. This clone was seen more than once but under ten times. No antigen is known for it. This clonotype was sampled from a human donor with classical Hodgkin lymphoma. The rearrangement links TRBV2 to TRBJ2-2; the match to TRBD1 covers 9 bases. This sample comprised peripheral blood mononuclear cells (PBMCs), obtained at baseline. The CDR3 DNA is TGTGCCAGCAGGGCGGCGGGACAGGGTAACACCGGGGAGCTGTTTTTT. The encoded protein is CASRAAGQGNTGELFF.